The clone carrying this T cell receptor (beta chain) has at least ten counts. Its antigen is not known. This sample stems from a study of identical twins. Study-level results: While abundant cord blood beta clonotypes carried fewer insertions, memory repertoires showed no such pattern.

Through template switching, a universal primer site was introduced, and the cDNA contained unique molecular identifiers. In TCRdb, the 5' RACE reads were re-called with MiXCR into one record per CDR3 protein. The sample comprises 640,000 or so distinct CDR3 sequences, roughly 6.2% of which are singletons, and around 2% rests with the top ten. Trimming shortened V by 7 bases and J by 8 bases, and 11 bases separated the two germline ends. The CDR3 is 11 amino acids. Germline lookup yields CDR1 SQVTM and CDR2 ANQGSEA. The receptor comes from a man aged 18 to 29 in good health. Sequenced sample: naive T cells sorted from blood. The chain has TRBV29-1 and TRBJ1-4; tentative D call: TRBD1 (5 bases). The CDR3 nucleotides are TGCAGCGGGGAGGGGCCCGAAAAACTGTTTTTT. It translates to CSGEGPEKLFF.